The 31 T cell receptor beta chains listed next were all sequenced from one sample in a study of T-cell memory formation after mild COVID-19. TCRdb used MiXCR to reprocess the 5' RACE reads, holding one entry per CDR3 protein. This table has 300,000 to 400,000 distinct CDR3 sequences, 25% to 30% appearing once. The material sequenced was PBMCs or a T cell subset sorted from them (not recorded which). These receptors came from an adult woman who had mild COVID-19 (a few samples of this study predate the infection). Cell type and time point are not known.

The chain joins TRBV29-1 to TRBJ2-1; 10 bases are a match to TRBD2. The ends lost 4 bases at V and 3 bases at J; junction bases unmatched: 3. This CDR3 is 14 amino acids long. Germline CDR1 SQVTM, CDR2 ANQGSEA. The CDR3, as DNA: TGCAGCGTTGGAAGCGGGGGGGTCTACAATGAGCAGTTCTTC. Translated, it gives CSVGSGGVYNEQFF.

As DNA, the CDR3 is TGTGCCAGCAGTTTTGGAGGACAGGGGGGAAAAAAACTGTTTTTT. It codes for CASSFGGQGGKKLFF. The V gene is TRBV6-5, the J gene TRBJ1-4; 10 bases fit TRBD1. The CDR3 has 15 residues. The germline V gene has CDR1 MNHEY and CDR2 SVGAGI. The ends lost 4 bases at V and 9 bases at J; junction bases unmatched: 8.

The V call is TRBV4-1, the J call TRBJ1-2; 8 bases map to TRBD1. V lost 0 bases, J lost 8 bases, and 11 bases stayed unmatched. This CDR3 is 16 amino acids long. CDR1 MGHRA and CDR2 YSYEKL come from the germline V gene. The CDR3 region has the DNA TGCGCCAGCAGCCAAGAGACAGGGGAAGGCTACCGAGGCTACACCTTC. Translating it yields CASSQETGEGYRGYTF.

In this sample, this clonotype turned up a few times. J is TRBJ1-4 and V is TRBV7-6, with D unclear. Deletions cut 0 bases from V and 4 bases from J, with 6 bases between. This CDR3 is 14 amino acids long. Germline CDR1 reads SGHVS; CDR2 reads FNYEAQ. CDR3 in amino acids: CASSLAGSNEKLFF. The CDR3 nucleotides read TGTGCCAGCAGCTTAGCGGGCAGTAATGAAAAACTGTTTTTT.

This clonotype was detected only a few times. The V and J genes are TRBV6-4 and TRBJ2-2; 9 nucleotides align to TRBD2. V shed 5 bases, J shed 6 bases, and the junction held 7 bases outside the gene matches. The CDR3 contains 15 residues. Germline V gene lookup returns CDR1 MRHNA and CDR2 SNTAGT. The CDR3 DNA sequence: TGTGCCAGCAGTAGGACTAGCGCGGAATCCGGGGAGCTGTTTTTT. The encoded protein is CASSRTSAESGELFF.

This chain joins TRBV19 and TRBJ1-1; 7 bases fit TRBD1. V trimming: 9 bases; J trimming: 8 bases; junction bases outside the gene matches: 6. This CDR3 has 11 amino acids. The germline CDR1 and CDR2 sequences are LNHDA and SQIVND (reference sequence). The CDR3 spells CASLRGSEAFF. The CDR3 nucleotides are TGTGCCAGCCTCAGGGGGTCAGAAGCTTTCTTT.

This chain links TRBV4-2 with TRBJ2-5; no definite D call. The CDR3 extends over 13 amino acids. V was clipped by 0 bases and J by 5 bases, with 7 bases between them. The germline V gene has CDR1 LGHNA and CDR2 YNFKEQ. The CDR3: CASSQDFSETQYF. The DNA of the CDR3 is TGTGCCAGCAGCCAAGACTTTTCGGAGACCCAGTACTTC.

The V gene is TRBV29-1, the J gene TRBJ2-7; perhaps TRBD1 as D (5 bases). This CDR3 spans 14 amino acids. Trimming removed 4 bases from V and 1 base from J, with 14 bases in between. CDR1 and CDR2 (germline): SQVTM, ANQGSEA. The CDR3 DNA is TGCAGCGTTGTGTGGCAGGGTCGGTCCTACGAGCAGTACTTC. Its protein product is CSVVWQGRSYEQYF.

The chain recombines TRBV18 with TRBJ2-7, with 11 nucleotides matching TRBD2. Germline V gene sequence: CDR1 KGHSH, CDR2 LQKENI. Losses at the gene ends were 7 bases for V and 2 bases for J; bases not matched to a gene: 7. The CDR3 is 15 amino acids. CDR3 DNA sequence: TGTGCCAGCTTCGAGGGACTAGCGGCCCCCTACGAGCAGTACTTC. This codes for CASFEGLAAPYEQYF.

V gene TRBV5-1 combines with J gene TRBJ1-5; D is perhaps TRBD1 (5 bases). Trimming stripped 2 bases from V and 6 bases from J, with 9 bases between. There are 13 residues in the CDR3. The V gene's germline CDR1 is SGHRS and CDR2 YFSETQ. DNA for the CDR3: TGCGCCAGCAGCTTAGAAGGGGCTCAGCCCCAGCATTTT. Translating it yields CASSLEGAQPQHF.

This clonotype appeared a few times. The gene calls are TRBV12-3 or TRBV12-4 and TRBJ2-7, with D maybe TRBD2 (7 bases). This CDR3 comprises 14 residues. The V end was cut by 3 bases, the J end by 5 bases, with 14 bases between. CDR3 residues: CASSFQGRENEQYF. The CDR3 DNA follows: TGTGCCAGCAGTTTCCAGGGGCGGGAGAACGAGCAGTACTTC.

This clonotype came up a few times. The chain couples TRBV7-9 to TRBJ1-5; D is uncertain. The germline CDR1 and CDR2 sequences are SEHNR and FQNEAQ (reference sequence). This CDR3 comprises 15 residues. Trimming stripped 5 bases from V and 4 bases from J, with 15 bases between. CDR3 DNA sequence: TGTGCCAGCAGCCCGAGTTATACCGGGAATCAGCCCCAGCATTTT. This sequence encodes CASSPSYTGNQPQHF. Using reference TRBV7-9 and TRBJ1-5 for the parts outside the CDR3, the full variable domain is DTGVSQNPRHKITKRGQNVTFRCDPISEHNRLYWYRQTLGQGPEFLTYFQNEAQLEKSRLLSDRFSAERPKGSFSTLEIQRTEQGDSAMYLCASSPSYTGNQPQHFGDGTRLSIL.

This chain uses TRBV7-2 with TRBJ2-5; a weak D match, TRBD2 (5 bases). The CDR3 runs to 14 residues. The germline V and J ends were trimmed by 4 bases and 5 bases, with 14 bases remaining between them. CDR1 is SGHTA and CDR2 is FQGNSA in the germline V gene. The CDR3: CASSSSTTMETQYF. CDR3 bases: TGTGCCAGCAGCTCCTCGACTACGATGGAGACCCAGTACTTC. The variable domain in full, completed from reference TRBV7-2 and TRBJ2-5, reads GAGVSQSPSNKVTEKGKDVELRCDPISGHTALYWYRQSLGQGLEFLIYFQGNSAPDKSGLPSDRFSAERTGGSVSTLTIQRTQQEDSAVYLCASSSSTTMETQYFGPGTRLLVL.

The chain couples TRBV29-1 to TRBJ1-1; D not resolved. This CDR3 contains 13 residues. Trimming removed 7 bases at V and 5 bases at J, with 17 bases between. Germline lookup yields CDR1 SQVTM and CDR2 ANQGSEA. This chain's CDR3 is CSAQYSQRTEAFF. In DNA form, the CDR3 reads TGCAGCGCACAGTACAGCCAGCGGACTGAAGCTTTCTTT.

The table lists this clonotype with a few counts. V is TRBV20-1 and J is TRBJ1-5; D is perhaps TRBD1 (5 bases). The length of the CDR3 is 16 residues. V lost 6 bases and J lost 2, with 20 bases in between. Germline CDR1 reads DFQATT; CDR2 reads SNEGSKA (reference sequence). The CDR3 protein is CSAPSREGLGNQPQHF. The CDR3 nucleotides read TGCAGTGCCCCAAGCCGGGAGGGGCTAGGCAATCAGCCCCAGCATTTT.

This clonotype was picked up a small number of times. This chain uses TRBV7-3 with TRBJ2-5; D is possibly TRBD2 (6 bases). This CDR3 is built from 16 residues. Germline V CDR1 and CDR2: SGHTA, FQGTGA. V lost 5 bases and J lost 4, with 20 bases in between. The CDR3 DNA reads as TGTGCCAGCAGCCCCGGGGGTAGTATCAAGGGAGAGACCCAGTACTTC. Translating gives CASSPGGSIKGETQYF.

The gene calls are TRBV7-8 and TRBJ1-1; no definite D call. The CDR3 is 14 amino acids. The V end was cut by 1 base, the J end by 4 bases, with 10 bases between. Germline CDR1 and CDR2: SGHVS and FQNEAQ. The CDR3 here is CASSLVGRATEAFF. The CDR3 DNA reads TGTGCCAGCAGCTTAGTAGGGCGGGCCACTGAAGCTTTCTTT.

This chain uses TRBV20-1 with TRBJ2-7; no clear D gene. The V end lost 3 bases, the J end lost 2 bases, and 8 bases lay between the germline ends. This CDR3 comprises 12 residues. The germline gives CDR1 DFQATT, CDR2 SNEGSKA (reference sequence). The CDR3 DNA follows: TGCAGTGCTAGTGCCGGAACCTACGAGCAGTACTTC. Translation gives CSASAGTYEQYF.

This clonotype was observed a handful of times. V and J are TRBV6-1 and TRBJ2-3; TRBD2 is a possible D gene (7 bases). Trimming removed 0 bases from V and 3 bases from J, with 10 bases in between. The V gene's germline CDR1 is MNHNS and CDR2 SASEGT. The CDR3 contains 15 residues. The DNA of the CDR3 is TGTGCCAGCAGTGAAGCGGGGGGGCCGACAGATACGCAGTATTTT. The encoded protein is CASSEAGGPTDTQYF.

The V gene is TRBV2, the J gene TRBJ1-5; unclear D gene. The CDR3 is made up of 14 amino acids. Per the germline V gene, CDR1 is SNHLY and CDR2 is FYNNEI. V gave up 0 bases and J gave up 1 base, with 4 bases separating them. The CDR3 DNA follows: TGTGCCAGCAGTGAAGCGAACAGCAATCAGCCCCAGCATTTT. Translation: CASSEANSNQPQHF.

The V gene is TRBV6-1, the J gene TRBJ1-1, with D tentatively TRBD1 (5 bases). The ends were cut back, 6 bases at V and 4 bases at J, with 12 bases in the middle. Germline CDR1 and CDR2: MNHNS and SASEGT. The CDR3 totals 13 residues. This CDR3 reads CASRGTFGTEAFF. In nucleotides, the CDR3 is TGTGCCAGCAGAGGGACCTTCGGCACTGAAGCTTTCTTT.

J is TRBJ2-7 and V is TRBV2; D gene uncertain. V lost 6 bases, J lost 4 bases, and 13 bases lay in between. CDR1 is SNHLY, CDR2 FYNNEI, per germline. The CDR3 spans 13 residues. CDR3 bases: TGTGCCAGCAGAACAGTCGGTCGTTACGAGCAGTACTTC. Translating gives CASRTVGRYEQYF.

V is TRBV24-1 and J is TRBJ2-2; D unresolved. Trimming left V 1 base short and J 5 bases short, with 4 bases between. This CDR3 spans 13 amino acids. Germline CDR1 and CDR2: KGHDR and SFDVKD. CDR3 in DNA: TGTGCCACCAGTGATTTAGGAACCGGGGAGCTGTTTTTT. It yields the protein CATSDLGTGELFF.

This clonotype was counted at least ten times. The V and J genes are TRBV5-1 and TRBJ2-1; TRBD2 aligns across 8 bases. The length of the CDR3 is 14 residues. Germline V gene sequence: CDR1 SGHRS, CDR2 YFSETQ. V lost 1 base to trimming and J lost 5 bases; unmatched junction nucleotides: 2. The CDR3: CASSLSGGDNEQFF. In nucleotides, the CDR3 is TGCGCCAGCAGCTTGTCCGGGGGGGACAATGAGCAGTTCTTC.

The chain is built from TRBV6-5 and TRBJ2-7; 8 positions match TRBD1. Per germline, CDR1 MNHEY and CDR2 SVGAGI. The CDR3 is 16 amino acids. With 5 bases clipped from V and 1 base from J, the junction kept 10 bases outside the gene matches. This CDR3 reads CASSLNPDRVSYEQYF. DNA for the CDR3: TGTGCCAGCAGTCTCAACCCGGACAGGGTGTCCTACGAGCAGTACTTC.

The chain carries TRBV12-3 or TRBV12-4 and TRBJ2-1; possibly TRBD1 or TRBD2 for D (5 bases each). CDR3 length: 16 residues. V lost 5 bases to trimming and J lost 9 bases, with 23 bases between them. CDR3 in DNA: TGTGCCAGCAGTCAACCGCTCGGGGCCGCGTCTTCTGAGCAGTTCTTC. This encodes CASSQPLGAASSEQFF.

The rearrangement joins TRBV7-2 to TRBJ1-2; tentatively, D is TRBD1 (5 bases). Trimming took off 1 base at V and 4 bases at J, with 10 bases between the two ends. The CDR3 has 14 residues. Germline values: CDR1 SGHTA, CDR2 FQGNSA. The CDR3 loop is CASSLGGEGYGYTF. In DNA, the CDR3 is TGTGCCAGCAGCTTAGGGGGCGAGGGCTATGGCTACACCTTC.

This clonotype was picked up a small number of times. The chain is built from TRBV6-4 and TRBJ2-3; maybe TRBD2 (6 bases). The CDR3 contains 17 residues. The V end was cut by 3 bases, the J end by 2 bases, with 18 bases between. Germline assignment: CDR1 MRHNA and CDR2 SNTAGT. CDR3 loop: CASSEFAGTSPTDTQYF. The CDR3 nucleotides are TGTGCCAGCAGTGAATTCGCCGGGACTTCTCCCACAGATACGCAGTATTTT.

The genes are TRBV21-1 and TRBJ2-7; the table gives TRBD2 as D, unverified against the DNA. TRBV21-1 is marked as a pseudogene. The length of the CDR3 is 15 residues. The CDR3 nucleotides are TGTGCCAGCAGCCGGCGGAGTCCCCTCCCCTACGAGCAGTACTTC. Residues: CASSRRSPLPYEQYF.

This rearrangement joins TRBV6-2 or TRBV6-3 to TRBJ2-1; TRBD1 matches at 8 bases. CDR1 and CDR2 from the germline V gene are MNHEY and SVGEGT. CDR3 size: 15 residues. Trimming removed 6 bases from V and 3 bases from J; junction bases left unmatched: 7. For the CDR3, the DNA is TGTGCCAGCAGACCACAGGGGGTCGGCTACAATGAGCAGTTCTTC. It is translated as CASRPQGVGYNEQFF.

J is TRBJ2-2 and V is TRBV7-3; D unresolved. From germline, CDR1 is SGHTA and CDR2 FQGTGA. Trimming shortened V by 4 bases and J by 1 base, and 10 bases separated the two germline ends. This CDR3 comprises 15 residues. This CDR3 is CASSSNGVNTGELFF. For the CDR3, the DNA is TGTGCCAGCAGCTCGAACGGAGTGAACACCGGGGAGCTGTTTTTT.